The clone carrying this T cell receptor (beta chain) is classed as medium-sized. The treatment is: randomized to nivolumab then ipilimumab (arm A) or the reverse (arm B). Generated by immunoSEQ multiplex PCR, the TCRdb table keeps only in-frame clones and is missing some. The sample shows 20,000 to 25,000 clones, around 27% of them seen only once. The data derive from a study of sequential checkpoint blockade in melanoma. Here the sequenced sample was tumor tissue (inferred from file names), taken from a patient given nivolumab and ipilimumab in sequence. The clonotype originates from a human donor with melanoma.

The CDR3 DNA is TGTGCCACCAGCAGAGATTTTGACAGGGACTATGGCTACACCTTC. It encodes CATSRDFDRDYGYTF. The chain employs TRBV15 and TRBJ1-2; 7 bases are a match to TRBD1. Germline assignment: CDR1 LNHNV and CDR2 YYDKDF (reference sequence). This CDR3 spans 15 amino acids. Trimming cost V 0 bases and J 3 bases; bases outside gene matches: 4.